A single sample gave rise to the 18 T cell receptor beta chains below, sequenced in a study of cytomegalovirus exposure and HLA in healthy donors. In the PCR, 60 Vbeta and 13 Jbeta primers were used. Profiling relied on immunoSEQ multiplex PCR, and the TCRdb table lists in-frame clones only, not all of them. The sample carries about 89,000 clones, 64% recorded once. The sample consisted of PBMCs. These receptor sequences come from a human donor in good health.

The chain couples TRBV4-3 to TRBJ1-6, with 11 bases identical to TRBD1. Trimming at V came to 3 bases and at J to 7 bases, leaving 5 bases not matched to a gene. CDR1 and CDR2 (germline): LGHNA, YSLEER. The CDR3 is made up of 16 amino acids. The CDR3 region is CASSQDWTGGNSPLHF. CDR3 DNA: TGCGCCAGCAGCCAGGATTGGACAGGGGGCAATTCACCCCTCCACTTT.

The chain links TRBV5-5 to TRBJ2-7, with D possibly TRBD1 on 6 matching bases. Germline CDR1 is SGHKS and CDR2 is YYEKEE (reference sequence). The CDR3 extends over 15 amino acids. V was shortened by 1 base and J by 1 base, with 12 bases between the two germline ends. The CDR3 sequence is CASSLLDSQSYEQYF. As DNA, the CDR3 is TGTGCCAGCAGCTTGCTGGACAGTCAGTCCTACGAGCAGTACTTC.

The sample holds a few counts of this clone. This chain joins TRBV6-1 and TRBJ2-2; tentatively, D is TRBD1 (6 bases). The germline gives CDR1 MNHNS, CDR2 SASEGT. CDR3 size: 14 residues. Trimming shortened V by 7 bases and J by 2 bases, and 11 bases separated the two germline ends. The CDR3 DNA reads as TGTGCCAGCATTCGGACAGCCAACACCGGGGAGCTGTTTTTT. Its protein product is CASIRTANTGELFF.

This chain uses TRBV7-6 with TRBJ1-6; maybe TRBD1 (5 bases). The germline V and J ends were trimmed by 3 bases and 7 bases, with 13 bases remaining between them. There are 15 residues in the CDR3. CDR1 and CDR2 (germline): SGHVS, FNYEAQ. The CDR3 nucleotides read TGTGCCAGCAGCTTGGGGCGAACCTCGAATTCACCCCTCCACTTT. Protein: CASSLGRTSNSPLHF.

The chain uses TRBV6-6 and TRBJ2-1; 8 bases agree with TRBD1. J was trimmed by 12 bases and V by 2 bases; bases with no gene match: 3. Germline V CDR1 and CDR2: MNHNY, SVGAGI (reference sequence). CDR3 length equals 12 residues. The CDR3 here is CASSYDRGWQFF. Here the CDR3 DNA reads TGTGCCAGCAGTTACGACAGGGGTTGGCAGTTCTTC.

This chain uses TRBV5-6 with TRBJ1-6; no firm D call. Germline CDR1 is SGHDT and CDR2 is YYEEEE. V lost 4 bases to trimming and J lost 0 bases, with 11 bases between them. CDR3 length: 16 residues. DNA for the CDR3: TGTGCCAGCAGCCTCTACGGGAGCTCCTATAATTCACCCCTCCACTTT. Its translation is CASSLYGSSYNSPLHF.

V gene TRBV7-2 combines with J gene TRBJ1-6; tentatively, D is TRBD1 (5 bases). V lost 1 base and J 6 bases, leaving 7 bases between the germline ends. Germline CDR1 SGHTA, CDR2 FQGNSA. CDR3 length: 14 amino acids. CDR3 in amino acids: CASSLGQLNSPLHF. In DNA, the CDR3 is TGTGCCAGCAGCTTAGGACAGCTTAATTCACCCCTCCACTTT. Based on the CDR3 plus reference TRBV7-2 and TRBJ1-6, the full variable domain is GAGVSQSPSNKVTEKGKDVELRCDPISGHTALYWYRQSLGQGLEFLIYFQGNSAPDKSGLPSDRFSAERTGGSVSTLTIQRTQQEDSAVYLCASSLGQLNSPLHFGNGTRLTVT.

This clone came up a few times. V is TRBV10-2 and J is TRBJ2-5; D call uncertain. The germline CDR1 and CDR2 sequences are WSHSY and SAAADI. The length of the CDR3 is 13 residues. Trimming removed 7 bases at V and 5 bases at J, with 14 bases between. CDR3 sequence reads: CASTTPQEETQYF. Written as DNA, the CDR3 is TGCGCCAGCACTACCCCCCAAGAGGAGACCCAGTACTTC.

This chain connects TRBV19 to TRBJ1-5, with no clear D. Trimming cost V 9 bases and J 8 bases, with 23 bases left between them. Per germline, CDR1 LNHDA and CDR2 SQIVND (reference sequence). This CDR3 has 15 residues. CDR3 amino acids: CASRNQGEGAKPQHF. CDR3 DNA sequence: TGTGCCAGCCGAAACCAAGGTGAGGGCGCGAAGCCCCAGCATTTT.

The chain uses TRBV4-3 and TRBJ2-3; 11 nucleotides match TRBD2. This CDR3 contains 17 residues. The J segment lost 6 bases and the V segment lost 3 bases, leaving 11 bases of the junction unmatched. Germline V gives CDR1 LGHNA, CDR2 YSLEER. The CDR3 bases are TGCGCCAGCAGCCAGAGTAGCGGGGGGGCCGTGTGGGATACGCAGTATTTT. It specifies CASSQSSGGAVWDTQYF.

The genes are TRBV7-3 and TRBJ2-1, with a tentative D call TRBD2 (5 bases). Trimming cost V 0 bases and J 6 bases, with 12 bases left between them. The CDR3 sequence is 15 residues long. Looked up from germline, CDR1 is SGHTA and CDR2 is FQGTGA. The DNA of the CDR3 is TGTGCCAGCAGCTTAACCACTAGTCGACGCAATGAGCAGTTCTTC. This encodes CASSLTTSRRNEQFF.

The chain employs TRBV4-3 and TRBJ1-4, with 10 nucleotides matching TRBD1. The CDR3 length is 16 residues. With V trimmed by 4 bases and J by 4 bases, 6 bases remained unmatched. CDR1 and CDR2 (germline): LGHNA, YSLEER. DNA of the CDR3: TGCGCCAGCAGCCTCCGACAGGGGGCGTTTAATGAAAAACTGTTTTTT. Encoded protein: CASSLRQGAFNEKLFF.

V gene TRBV5-1 combines with J gene TRBJ2-7, with TRBD1 as a possible D gene (5 bases). V was pared by 0 bases and J by 0 bases, with 10 bases between. CDR3 length: 15 amino acids. Germline CDR1 is SGHRS and CDR2 is YFSETQ. The chain's CDR3 is CASSLGPGLSYEQYF. CDR3 DNA: TGCGCCAGCAGCTTGGGGCCAGGGCTCTCCTACGAGCAGTACTTC.

The chain carries TRBV5-1 and TRBJ2-7; D remains unclear. This CDR3 contains 12 residues. Trimming removed 0 bases from V and 4 bases from J, with 5 bases in between. CDR1 and CDR2 (germline): SGHRS, YFSETQ. CDR3 sequence reads: CASSLDGYEQYF. The CDR3 DNA reads as TGCGCCAGCAGCTTGGACGGTTACGAGCAGTACTTC.

The table lists this clone with a few counts. The rearrangement uses TRBV4-2 and TRBJ2-7; TRBD2 is a possible D gene (6 bases). The germline CDR1 and CDR2 sequences are LGHNA and YNFKEQ. V was pared by 4 bases and J by 2 bases, with 15 bases between. The CDR3 is made up of 15 amino acids. DNA of the CDR3: TGTGCCAGCAGCCGAGGAGGCGGGGCTGCCTACGAGCAGTACTTC. It specifies CASSRGGGAAYEQYF.

This clone was seen only once. The rearrangement uses TRBV5-4 and TRBJ2-7; 9 bases map to TRBD1. This CDR3 spans 14 amino acids. Germline V gives CDR1 SGHNT, CDR2 YYREEE (reference sequence). V gave up 4 bases and J gave up 4 bases; unmatched junction bases: 6. In DNA, the CDR3 is TGTGCCAGCAGCCGGCCCGGGACAGGGTACGAGCAGTACTTC. Translated, it gives CASSRPGTGYEQYF.

This sequence joins TRBV11-2 and TRBJ2-2, with 9 positions matching TRBD2. Looked up from germline, CDR1 is SGHAT and CDR2 is FQNNGV. V was pared by 7 bases and J by 5 bases, with 8 bases of the junction left unmatched. The CDR3 is made up of 15 amino acids. CDR3 in DNA: TGTGCCAGCACCGCCGGGACTAGCTCGACCGGGGAGCTGTTTTTT. Its translation is CASTAGTSSTGELFF.

The V call is TRBV6-5, the J call TRBJ2-7; weak D call: TRBD2 (5 bases). Germline assignment: CDR1 MNHEY and CDR2 SVGAGI. V lost 6 bases and J lost 0, with 15 bases in between. This CDR3 comprises 15 residues. The CDR3 bases are TGTGCCAGCAGAATGGACCTAGCTAGCTCCTACGAGCAGTACTTC. It encodes CASRMDLASSYEQYF.